The 14 T cell receptor beta chains given below trace back to one sample, sequenced in a study of control samples from healthy donors and cancer patients. Clones were read by immunoSEQ multiplex PCR, and TCRdb kept only the in-frame ones, dropping some. The table has fewer than 200,000 clones, roughly 95% seen once; the top ten hold approximately 4%. The sequenced material came from blood. Receptors were obtained from a woman in her sixties in good health.

The chain couples TRBV7-7 to TRBJ2-3; 8 bases line up with TRBD2. V gave up 1 base and J gave up 2 bases; unmatched junction bases: 2. Per germline, CDR1 SSHAT and CDR2 FNYEAQ (reference sequence). This CDR3 is 15 amino acids long. The CDR3 coding sequence is TGTGCCAGCAGCTTAGGCGGACTAGCCACAGATACGCAGTATTTT. Amino acid sequence: CASSLGGLATDTQYF.

This chain links TRBV7-2 with TRBJ2-1; 7 nucleotides match TRBD2. The trim removed 5 bases at V and 8 bases at J, leaving 12 bases unmatched. This CDR3 region has 15 residues. The germline V gene encodes CDR1 SGHTA and CDR2 FQGNSA. The CDR3, as DNA: TGTGCCAGCAGCCTGAACGGGGGGTCGGCCGATGAGCAGTTCTTC. Translating it yields CASSLNGGSADEQFF.

The table lists this clone with a count of one. The chain is built from TRBV4-3 and TRBJ1-1, with 11 bases fitting TRBD1. The CDR3 length is 14 residues. Germline CDR1 reads LGHNA; CDR2 reads YSLEER. The V and J ends lost 4 bases and 4 bases, in that order; junction bases with no gene match: 2. The CDR3 here is CASSRDRGGTEAFF. The CDR3 DNA sequence: TGCGCCAGCAGCCGGGACAGGGGGGGCACTGAAGCTTTCTTT.

This chain links TRBV7-6 with TRBJ2-2, with D tentatively TRBD2 (6 bases). Trimming removed 1 base at V and 5 bases at J, with 11 bases between. Germline values: CDR1 SGHVS, CDR2 FNYEAQ. The length of the CDR3 is 15 residues. CDR3 loop: CASSLEGGGTGELFF. DNA of the CDR3: TGTGCCAGCAGCTTAGAGGGAGGTGGAACCGGGGAGCTGTTTTTT. The full variable domain, with the rest looked up from reference TRBV7-6 and TRBJ2-2, is GAGVSQSPRYKVTKRGQDVALRCDPISGHVSLYWYRQALGQGPEFLTYFNYEAQQDKSGLPNDRFSAERPEGSISTLTIQRTEQRDSAMYRCASSLEGGGTGELFFGEGSRLTVL.

The CDR3 nucleotides read TGTGCCAGCAGCTTATCAGGGGGCGGGCAGCCCCAGCATTTT. Residues: CASSLSGGGQPQHF. The chain employs TRBV7-2 and TRBJ1-5; 8 nucleotides match TRBD1. V lost 2 bases, J lost 7 bases, and 4 bases stayed unmatched. This CDR3 is 14 amino acids long. CDR1 SGHTA and CDR2 FQGNSA come from the germline V gene.

This chain links TRBV3-1 (or the pseudogene TRBV3-2) with TRBJ2-1; 12 nucleotides match TRBD1. CDR1 and CDR2 (germline): LGHDT, YNNKEL (reference sequence). This CDR3 has 16 amino acids. The V gene end was trimmed by 0 bases and the J gene end by 7 bases; junction bases not matched to a gene: 4. CDR3 region: CASSQDGTGGWNEQFF. The CDR3 DNA sequence: TGTGCCAGCAGCCAAGATGGGACAGGGGGCTGGAATGAGCAGTTCTTC.

V and J are TRBV19 and TRBJ1-1; D perhaps matches TRBD1 (6 bases). Germline CDR1 and CDR2: LNHDA and SQIVND (reference sequence). CDR3 length: 13 residues. V gave up 6 bases and J gave up 6 bases, with 14 bases separating them. The CDR3 spells CASSEQGFSEAFF. The CDR3 DNA follows: TGTGCCAGTAGCGAACAGGGATTCTCTGAAGCTTTCTTT. The entire variable domain, with the rest obtained from reference TRBV19 and TRBJ1-1, is as follows: DGGITQSPKYLFRKEGQNVTLSCEQNLNHDAMYWYRQDPGQGLRLIYYSQIVNDFQKGDIAEGYSVSREKKESFPLTVTSAQKNPTAFYLCASSEQGFSEAFFGQGTRLTVV.

The DNA for the CDR3 is TGTGCCAGCAGCCCGGGACTAGCGGGGGTCTCTAGCACAGATACGCAGTATTTT. Amino acids: CASSPGLAGVSSTDTQYF. This sequence joins TRBV7-7 and TRBJ2-3, with 14 bases aligning to TRBD2. The CDR3 length is 18 residues. Germline CDR1 is SSHAT and CDR2 is FNYEAQ (reference sequence). V shed 5 bases and J 0 bases; nucleotides not matched to a gene: 7.

V is TRBV21-1 and J is TRBJ1-3. TRBV21-1 is given as a pseudogene. There are 15 residues in the CDR3. The CDR3 sequence: CASSKYAGGGNTIYF. The CDR3 nucleotides are TGTGCCAGCAGCAAATATGCGGGGGGAGGAAACACCATATATTTT.

J is TRBJ1-5 and V is TRBV12-5, with D maybe TRBD1 (6 bases). Germline loops: CDR1 LGHNT, CDR2 FRNRAP. CDR3 length: 16 residues. V was clipped by 0 bases and J by 1 base, with 10 bases between them. The CDR3 spells CASGLVLGQSNQPQHF. In DNA form, the CDR3 reads TGTGCTAGTGGTTTGGTACTCGGACAGAGCAATCAGCCCCAGCATTTT.

The rearrangement links TRBV24-1 to TRBJ2-1; TRBD2 matches at 12 bases. This CDR3 has 14 residues. V dropped 5 bases and J dropped 6; count of bases not matched to a gene: 1. Germline V lookup: CDR1 KGHDR, CDR2 SFDVKD. The CDR3 loop is CATSASGGANEQFF. DNA of the CDR3: TGTGCCACCAGTGCTAGCGGGGGGGCCAATGAGCAGTTCTTC.

This clone has just one count. The V gene is TRBV9, the J gene TRBJ2-7; D assignment may be TRBD1 or TRBD2 (5 bases each). Germline CDR1 and CDR2: SGDLS and YYNGEE. CDR3 size: 14 residues. The V end was cut by 4 bases, the J end by 0 bases, with 11 bases between. The DNA for the CDR3 is TGTGCCAGCAGCCCACGGGACCCCTCCTACGAGCAGTACTTC. Translation gives CASSPRDPSYEQYF.

The chain employs TRBV5-1 and TRBJ2-5; TRBD2 is a possible D gene (5 bases). V was pared by 3 bases and J by 5 bases, with 8 bases between. Germline lookup yields CDR1 SGHRS and CDR2 YFSETQ. The CDR3 consists of 12 residues. The CDR3 is CASSSTGETQYF. DNA for the CDR3: TGCGCCAGCAGCTCTACGGGGGAGACCCAGTACTTC.

V is TRBV18 and J is TRBJ2-7; D is unclear. CDR3 length: 14 amino acids. With 2 bases removed from V and 0 bases from J, the gap between germline ends came to 8 bases. Germline V gene sequence: CDR1 KGHSH, CDR2 LQKENI. The DNA of the CDR3 is TGTGCCAGCTCACCAGACTCTAGCTCCTACGAGCAGTACTTC. Translating it yields CASSPDSSSYEQYF. The full variable domain, its missing parts supplied by reference TRBV18 and TRBJ2-7, is NAGVMQNPRHLVRRRGQEARLRCSPMKGHSHVYWYRQLPEEGLKFMVYLQKENIIDESGMPKERFSAEFPKEGPSILRIQQVVRGDSAAYFCASSPDSSSYEQYFGPGTRLTVT.